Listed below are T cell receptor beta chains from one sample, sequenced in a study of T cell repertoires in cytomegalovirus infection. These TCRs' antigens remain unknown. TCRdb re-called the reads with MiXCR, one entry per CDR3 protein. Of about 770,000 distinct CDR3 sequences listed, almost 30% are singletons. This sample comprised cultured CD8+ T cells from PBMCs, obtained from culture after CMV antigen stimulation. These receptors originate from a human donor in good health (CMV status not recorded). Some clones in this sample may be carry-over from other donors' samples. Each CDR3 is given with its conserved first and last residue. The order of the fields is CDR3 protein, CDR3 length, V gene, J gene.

CASSPARPNQPQHF	14	TRBV19	TRBJ1-5
CASSYLGGRDYGYTF	15	TRBV6-6	TRBJ1-2
CASSLSPGKSSYNEQFF	17	TRBV6-2/TRBV6-3	TRBJ2-1
CASSPGGGRSSYEQYF	16	TRBV9	TRBJ2-7
CASSYSGSGGDTQYF	15	TRBV6-5	TRBJ2-3
CASRDRVETQYF	12	TRBV2	TRBJ2-5
CASSEAWGNEQFF	13	TRBV6-1	TRBJ2-1
CASSLGDLGDTQYF	14	TRBV5-5	TRBJ2-3
CASSMGRYSEQFF	13	TRBV19	TRBJ2-1
CASSQLAGGNTGELFF	16	TRBV7-6	TRBJ2-2
CASSQGRQGATSPLHF	16	TRBV4-3	TRBJ1-6
CASSVRQGDSNTGELFF	17	TRBV9	TRBJ2-2